These 19 T cell receptor beta chains share one sample of origin, sequenced in a study of T-cell reconstitution after alpha-beta-depleted transplantation in children. Preparation of the TCRbeta library involved a method that used unique molecular identifiers. TCRdb re-called the PCR reads through MiXCR, storing one row per CDR3 protein. The sample includes hundreds of thousands of distinct CDR3 sequences, 10% to 13% of them seen just once. The specimen comprised PBMCs, sampled before TCRalphabeta/CD19-depleted stem cell transplant. Receptor source: a child aged 2 to 9 with inherited bone marrow failure, due to receive a stem cell transplant.

This clonotype was detected many times. V usage is TRBV27 and J usage is TRBJ1-4, with D unclear. Trimming cost V 6 bases and J 4 bases, with 15 bases left between them. In germline, CDR1 is MNHEY, CDR2 SMNVEV (reference sequence). This CDR3 has 15 amino acids. CDR3 sequence (DNA): TGTGCCAGCAGCCCATCGGCAGCCCATAATGAAAAACTGTTTTTT. It encodes CASSPSAAHNEKLFF.

A remark on this clonotype: Possible read error: a much larger clone is one base away. The gene calls are TRBV27 and TRBJ2-3, with 8 bases that match TRBD1. The V segment lost 1 base and the J segment 7 bases; nucleotides outside the gene matches: 10. CDR3 length equals 16 residues. Germline CDR1 reads MNHEY; CDR2 reads SMNVEV (reference sequence). CDR3 sequence reads: CASSLLGYRGRNTQYF. In DNA, the CDR3 is TGTGCCAGCAGTTTATTAGGGTACAGGGGGAGGAATACGCAGTATTTT.

This clonotype was picked up many times. The V and J genes are TRBV4-3 and TRBJ2-6, with 9 bases matching TRBD1. This CDR3 spans 18 amino acids. Germline assignment: CDR1 LGHNA and CDR2 YSLEER. V lost 4 bases to trimming and J lost 1 base; unmatched junction nucleotides: 8. The DNA of the CDR3 is TGCGCCAGCAGCCCTTGGACAGGGGAAGGGTCTGGGGCCAACGTCCTGACTTTC. Protein sequence: CASSPWTGEGSGANVLTF.

This clonotype occurred many times. This chain uses TRBV6-2 or TRBV6-3 with TRBJ2-5; the D gene is possibly TRBD2 (5 bases). The CDR3 totals 14 residues. CDR1 is MNHEY, CDR2 SVGEGT, per germline. Deletions cut 6 bases from V and 1 base from J, with 12 bases between. DNA of the CDR3: TGTGCCAGCAGCTACAGCGGATTCCAAGAGACCCAGTACTTC. Translation: CASSYSGFQETQYF.

This clonotype has at least ten counts. V usage is TRBV12-3 or TRBV12-4 and J usage is TRBJ2-3, with D possibly matching TRBD2 (5 bases). This CDR3 is 16 amino acids long. The V end lost 1 base, the J end lost 0 bases, and 11 bases lay between the germline ends. CDR3 DNA: TGTGCCAGCAGTTTAGGAGGGTCCCTTAGCACAGATACGCAGTATTTT. Translated: CASSLGGSLSTDTQYF.

The sample holds many counts of this clonotype. The V gene is TRBV12-3 or TRBV12-4, the J gene TRBJ1-4; tentative D call: TRBD1 (6 bases). This CDR3 is built from 16 residues. V was shortened by 3 bases and J by 0 bases, with 11 bases between the two germline ends. The CDR3 DNA reads TGTGCCAGCAGTTTCGGGAGGACAGCAACTAATGAAAAACTGTTTTTT. Its translation is CASSFGRTATNEKLFF.

This clonotype was seen ten or more times. The J gene is TRBJ1-2, the V gene TRBV6-5, with 7 bases that match TRBD1. Germline-derived CDR1 and CDR2 are MNHEY and SVGAGI. Germline trimming cut 6 bases from V and 7 bases from J; bases unmatched to any gene: 11. The CDR3 sequence is 14 residues long. CDR3: CASSRGQTGSGYTF. The CDR3 DNA reads as TGTGCCAGCAGCCGGGGACAGACTGGATCTGGCTACACCTTC.

Comment on this clonotype: Since a much larger clone is just one base distant, this may be a read error. The chain recombines TRBV29-1 with TRBJ1-2, with D unresolved. This CDR3 is built from 13 residues. Germline CDR1 SQVTM, CDR2 ANQGSEA. Deletions cut 3 bases from V and 0 bases from J, with 8 bases between. The CDR3 sequence is CSVDRRANYGYTF. CDR3 coding DNA: TGCAGCGTTGACCGTAGGGCTAACTATGGCTACACCTTC.

There are many counts of this clonotype. The chain combines TRBV29-1 with TRBJ2-5, with 10 bases that match TRBD2. J was trimmed by 1 base and V by 3 bases; bases with no gene match: 2. Germline assignment: CDR1 SQVTM and CDR2 ANQGSEA. The CDR3 covers 14 residues. This chain's CDR3 is CSVERLAGQETQYF. The CDR3 coding sequence is TGCAGCGTTGAGCGACTAGCGGGCCAAGAGACCCAGTACTTC.

This clonotype was detected a few times. The chain combines TRBV28 with TRBJ2-7, with a weak D call TRBD1 (6 bases). Germline CDR1 is MDHEN and CDR2 is SYDVKM. V was shortened by 4 bases and J by 3 bases, with 16 bases between the two germline ends. CDR3 length: 15 residues. Here the CDR3 DNA reads TGTGCCAGCAGTTCTTTAGGGACAAGGAACTACGAGCAGTACTTC. Its protein is CASSSLGTRNYEQYF.

This rearrangement joins TRBV11-2 to TRBJ2-2, with 14 nucleotides matching TRBD2. Germline values: CDR1 SGHAT, CDR2 FQNNGV. This CDR3 spans 18 amino acids. Trimming removed 1 base from V and 0 bases from J; junction bases left unmatched: 1. The CDR3 DNA sequence: TGTGCCAGCAGCTTAGTGGGACTAGCGGGGGCGAACACCGGGGAGCTGTTTTTT. As protein: CASSLVGLAGANTGELFF.

This clonotype was detected many times. V gene TRBV10-1 combines with J gene TRBJ2-5; 7 positions agree with TRBD2. This CDR3 region has 16 residues. The V segment lost 4 bases and the J segment 0 bases; nucleotides outside the gene matches: 8. CDR1 and CDR2 (germline): WNHNN, SYGVQD (reference sequence). CDR3 region: CASSGRTRFDQETQYF. Here the CDR3 DNA reads TGCGCCAGCAGTGGCCGGACTAGATTTGACCAAGAGACCCAGTACTTC.

The chain recombines TRBV4-3 with TRBJ2-7; TRBD1 agrees at 7 bases. The CDR3 totals 17 residues. Germline CDR1 and CDR2: LGHNA and YSLEER. J was trimmed by 5 bases and V by 0 bases; bases with no gene match: 13. CDR3 sequence: CASSQEFRGSGPDEQYF. The CDR3, as DNA: TGCGCCAGCAGCCAAGAATTCAGGGGGTCGGGGCCTGACGAGCAGTACTTC.

There are many counts of this clonotype. The chain combines TRBV2 with TRBJ2-7; D remains unclear. CDR1 and CDR2 from the germline V gene are SNHLY and FYNNEI. The CDR3 has 15 residues. V was shortened by 5 bases and J by 1 base, with 15 bases between the two germline ends. The CDR3 DNA follows: TGTGCCAGCAGTAGCAGACCTCGCGGATCCTACGAGCAGTACTTC. Translated, it gives CASSSRPRGSYEQYF.

This clonotype has at least ten counts. CDR3 region: CASSFLGPGMGDTQYF. The CDR3 region has the DNA TGTGCCAGCAGTTTCCTCGGACCCGGGATGGGAGATACGCAGTATTTT. This chain links TRBV12-3 or TRBV12-4 with TRBJ2-3, with TRBD2 as a possible D gene (5 bases). This CDR3 is built from 16 residues. Trimming shortened V by 3 bases and J by 5 bases, and 18 bases separated the two germline ends.

This clonotype was observed many times. V usage is TRBV5-1 and J usage is TRBJ2-7, with D possibly TRBD2 on 5 matching bases. This CDR3 has 13 residues. CDR1 SGHRS and CDR2 YFSETQ come from the germline V gene. V was cut by 5 bases and J by 6 bases, with 15 bases left in between. CDR3 region: CASRRQLGVEQYF. The CDR3 nucleotides are TGCGCCAGCAGGCGGCAACTCGGGGTCGAGCAGTACTTC. Full variable domain (remainder filled in from reference TRBV5-1 and TRBJ2-7): KAGVTQTPRYLIKTRGQQVTLSCSPISGHRSVSWYQQTPGQGLQFLFEYFSETQRNKGNFPGRFSGRQFSNSRSEMNVSTLELGDSALYLCASRRQLGVEQYFGPGTRLTVT.

This clonotype was counted at least ten times. CDR3 in DNA: TGTGCCAGCAGCCTCCGGGACAGGGGGCGCTTCCACGAGCAGTACTTC. This codes for CASSLRDRGRFHEQYF. The rearrangement joins TRBV7-2 to TRBJ2-7, with TRBD1 identical over 12 bases. Germline V gene data show CDR1 as SGHTA and CDR2 as FQGNSA. V was clipped by 5 bases and J by 5 bases; unmatched bases: 10. The length of the CDR3 is 16 residues.

This clonotype was observed at least ten times. The chain is built from TRBV9 and TRBJ1-5; a possible D gene is TRBD1 (5 bases). Trimming left V 0 bases short and J 5 bases short, with 12 bases between. Per the germline V gene, CDR1 is SGDLS and CDR2 is YYNGEE. There are 15 residues in the CDR3. CDR3 bases: TGTGCCAGCAGCGTAGACGGAGGGGTATATCAGCCCCAGCATTTT. Its translation: CASSVDGGVYQPQHF.

This clonotype was picked up many times. V and J are TRBV19 and TRBJ2-1, with unresolved D. Germline lookup yields CDR1 LNHDA and CDR2 SQIVND (reference sequence). This CDR3 spans 13 amino acids. Trimming left V 9 bases short and J 2 bases short, with 11 bases between. CDR3 loop: CASTDGPYNEQFF. CDR3 in DNA: TGTGCCAGCACGGATGGCCCCTACAATGAGCAGTTCTTC.